This T cell receptor (beta chain) comes out of a study of T-cell memory formation after mild COVID-19. In the study overall: TCR clusters mostly belonged to single donors.

Germline-derived CDR1 and CDR2 are ENHRY and SYGVKD. The CDR3 has 18 residues. V shed 4 bases and J shed 3 bases, with 22 bases lying between them. Barcoded TCR alpha and TCR beta cDNA libraries with UMIs came from 5'RACE using constant-segment primers. TCRdb independently ran MiXCR on the 5' RACE reads; one entry per CDR3 protein. The sample includes about 88,000 distinct CDR3 sequences, approximately 23% of them seen just once. Sequenced input: PBMCs or a T cell subset sorted from them (not recorded which). The sequence was collected from a man younger than 35 who had mild COVID-19 (a few samples of this study predate the infection). Cell type and time point are not known. V and J are TRBV10-3 and TRBJ2-1; D possibly matches TRBD1 or TRBD2 (5 bases each). This CDR3 reads CAISGSRVAGANYNEQFF. CDR3 in DNA: TGTGCCATCAGTGGGTCCCGAGTGGCCGGGGCCAACTACAATGAGCAGTTCTTC.